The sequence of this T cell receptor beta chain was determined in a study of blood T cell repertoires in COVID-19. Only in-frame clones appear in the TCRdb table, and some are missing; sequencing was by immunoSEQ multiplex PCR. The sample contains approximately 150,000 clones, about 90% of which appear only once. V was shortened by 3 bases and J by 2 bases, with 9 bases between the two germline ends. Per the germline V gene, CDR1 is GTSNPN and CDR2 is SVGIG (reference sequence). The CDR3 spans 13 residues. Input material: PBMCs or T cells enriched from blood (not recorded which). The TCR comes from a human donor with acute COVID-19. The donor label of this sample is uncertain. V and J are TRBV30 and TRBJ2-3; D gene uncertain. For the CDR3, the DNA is TGTGCCTGGAGCCTACCGGTCACAGATACGCAGTATTTT. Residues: CAWSLPVTDTQYF.